A single sample gave rise to the 25 T cell receptor beta chains below, sequenced in a study of a mutant IDH1 vaccine in newly diagnosed glioma. Their cognate antigens are unknown. Time point reported: week 23, last vaccination. Every vaccine dose comprised 300 ug of mutant IDH1 20-mer peptide plus topical imiquimod. Libraries were prepared by immunoSEQ multiplex PCR; TCRdb keeps only in-frame clonotypes and omits some of them. The sample has tens of thousands of clones, around 87% seen once; the top ten hold roughly 1.5%. The sample here was PBMCs, taken from a glioma patient whose treatment included an IDH1 peptide vaccine. The receptors shown here come from a man aged 40-49 years with glioma.

This chain uses TRBV6-7 with TRBJ2-5; 7 bases are a match to TRBD2. TRBV6-7 has ORF status, its function being uncertain. The J segment lost 9 bases and the V segment lost 6 bases, leaving 31 bases of the junction unmatched. This CDR3 spans 20 amino acids. In DNA, the CDR3 is TGTGCCAGCAGCTCCGTCCCGGGACCGAACTTTTGGGGGATTCGGGGGGCCCAGTACTTC. Translated: CASSSVPGPNFWGIRGAQYF.

The V and J genes are TRBV2 and TRBJ1-4; weak D call: TRBD1 (6 bases). The CDR3 extends over 14 amino acids. Trimming pared 4 bases from V and 4 bases from J, leaving 10 bases between. Germline V gene sequence: CDR1 SNHLY, CDR2 FYNNEI. As DNA, the CDR3 is TGTGCCAGCAGTGCGGACAGCTATAATGAAAAACTGTTTTTT. It codes for CASSADSYNEKLFF.

The CDR3 sequence: CSVSDHGGADTQYF. CDR3 nucleotides: TGCAGCGTTTCAGACCACGGAGGTGCAGATACGCAGTATTTT. The chain employs TRBV29-1 and TRBJ2-3; perhaps TRBD2 as D (5 bases). CDR3 length: 14 amino acids. From germline, CDR1 is SQVTM and CDR2 ANQGSEA. V lost 5 bases, J lost 4 bases, and 16 bases lay in between.

This chain uses TRBV9 with TRBJ2-7; D not resolved. Trimming pared 2 bases from V and 0 bases from J, leaving 6 bases between. The CDR3 runs to 13 residues. Germline V gives CDR1 SGDLS, CDR2 YYNGEE. The CDR3 DNA reads TGTGCCAGCAGCGTCTCAAGCTCCTACGAGCAGTACTTC. It encodes CASSVSSSYEQYF. Based on the CDR3 plus reference TRBV9 and TRBJ2-7, the full variable domain is DSGVTQTPKHLITATGQRVTLRCSPRSGDLSVYWYQQSLDQGLQFLIQYYNGEERAKGNILERFSAQQFPDLHSELNLSSLELGDSALYFCASSVSSSYEQYFGPGTRLTVT.

The gene calls are TRBV19 and TRBJ1-1, with D unclear. The CDR3 has 15 residues. CDR1 is LNHDA and CDR2 is SQIVND in the germline V gene (reference sequence). The V and J ends lost 6 bases and 1 base respectively, with 15 bases between them. Here the CDR3 reads CASRNQLVQNTEAFF. The CDR3 nucleotides are TGTGCCAGTAGGAACCAATTGGTACAGAACACTGAAGCTTTCTTT.

CDR3 coding DNA: TGTGCCAGCAGCTCTAGCGGGGGGGCTACCTACGAGCAGTACTTC. Translating it yields CASSSSGGATYEQYF. V and J are TRBV7-2 and TRBJ2-7; 12 bases agree with TRBD2. This CDR3 is 15 amino acids long. Trimming removed 4 bases from V and 2 bases from J; junction bases left unmatched: 3. Germline V gene lookup returns CDR1 SGHTA and CDR2 FQGNSA.

V and J are TRBV6-1 and TRBJ2-7, with D perhaps TRBD2 (6 bases). The germline V gene has CDR1 MNHNS and CDR2 SASEGT. V was trimmed by 6 bases and J by 0 bases, leaving 15 bases between them. This CDR3 comprises 15 residues. The CDR3, as DNA: TGTGCCAGCAGACCCGGGACTCTTAGCTCCTACGAGCAGTACTTC. It specifies CASRPGTLSSYEQYF.

J is TRBJ1-2 and V is TRBV7-6; D gene uncertain. CDR1 and CDR2 from the germline V gene are SGHVS and FNYEAQ. The germline V and J ends were trimmed by 4 bases and 0 bases, with 6 bases remaining between them. This CDR3 comprises 13 residues. The CDR3 loop is CASSSQSNYGYTF. The CDR3 nucleotides read TGTGCCAGCAGCTCACAGTCTAACTATGGCTACACCTTC.

This rearrangement joins TRBV2 to TRBJ2-1; D not resolved. Trimming shortened V by 1 base and J by 10 bases, and 5 bases separated the two germline ends. CDR3 length equals 11 residues. CDR1 is SNHLY, CDR2 FYNNEI, per germline. CDR3 loop: CASSEETEQFF. CDR3 coding DNA: TGTGCCAGCAGTGAAGAAACCGAGCAGTTCTTC.

The chain is built from TRBV19 and TRBJ2-5, with D possibly being TRBD1 (5 bases). The CDR3 covers 13 residues. Trimming removed 6 bases from V and 2 bases from J, with 10 bases in between. Germline V gives CDR1 LNHDA, CDR2 SQIVND (reference sequence). Here the CDR3 DNA reads TGTGCCAGTAGCCGAGACAGACAAGAGACCCAGTACTTC. Protein: CASSRDRQETQYF.

The rearrangement uses TRBV7-9 and TRBJ2-5; D not certain. The CDR3 has 13 residues. V lost 5 bases, J lost 3 bases, and 10 bases lay in between. Germline assignment: CDR1 SEHNR and CDR2 FQNEAQ (reference sequence). Written as DNA, the CDR3 is TGTGCCAGCAGCCGGTACGCCAAAGAGACCCAGTACTTC. Its protein product is CASSRYAKETQYF.

The chain couples TRBV6-5 to TRBJ2-1; D is undetermined. The V gene's germline CDR1 is MNHEY and CDR2 SVGAGI. The germline V and J ends were trimmed by 3 bases and 6 bases, with 18 bases remaining between them. The CDR3 extends over 16 amino acids. The CDR3 DNA follows: TGTGCCAGCAGTTATTTCTACCCCTCGATGGGCAATGAGCAGTTCTTC. This codes for CASSYFYPSMGNEQFF.

The chain joins TRBV7-6 to TRBJ1-4, with 7 bases matching TRBD1. The junction had 9 bases not matched to a gene; V was cut back by 3 bases and J by 8 bases. The germline gives CDR1 SGHVS, CDR2 FNYEAQ. This CDR3 spans 15 amino acids. The CDR3 region is CASSFITGVEEKLFF. The DNA of the CDR3 is TGTGCCAGCAGCTTCATTACAGGGGTTGAAGAAAAACTGTTTTTT. Together with reference TRBV7-6 and TRBJ1-4, the CDR3 gives the full variable domain: GAGVSQSPRYKVTKRGQDVALRCDPISGHVSLYWYRQALGQGPEFLTYFNYEAQQDKSGLPNDRFSAERPEGSISTLTIQRTEQRDSAMYRCASSFITGVEEKLFFGSGTQLSVL.

The J gene is TRBJ2-7, the V gene TRBV7-3, with TRBD2 matching 7 bases. V lost 6 bases and J lost 10; bases outside the gene matches: 9. This CDR3 is 12 amino acids long. Germline values: CDR1 SGHTA, CDR2 FQGTGA. This chain's CDR3 is CASSTRSTSQYF. CDR3 in DNA: TGTGCCAGCAGTACGAGGTCGACTAGCCAGTACTTC.

The CDR3 DNA follows: TGTGCCAGCAGCCTACAGGGGAACACCGGGGAGCTGTTTTTT. This sequence encodes CASSLQGNTGELFF. The rearrangement links TRBV5-6 to TRBJ2-2; maybe TRBD1 (6 bases). The CDR3 extends over 14 amino acids. Trimming pared 4 bases from V and 1 base from J, leaving 8 bases between. Germline assignment: CDR1 SGHDT and CDR2 YYEEEE. The full variable domain, in which reference TRBV5-6 and TRBJ2-2 provide the parts outside the CDR3, is DAGVTQSPTHLIKTRGQQVTLRCSPKSGHDTVSWYQQALGQGPQFIFQYYEEEERQRGNFPDRFSGHQFPNYSSELNVNALLLGDSALYLCASSLQGNTGELFFGEGSRLTVL.

The chain links TRBV5-1 to TRBJ2-2; no clear D gene. V was shortened by 0 bases and J by 4 bases, with 7 bases between the two germline ends. The germline V gene has CDR1 SGHRS and CDR2 YFSETQ. This CDR3 spans 14 amino acids. This CDR3 reads CASSLDLRTGELFF. Written as DNA, the CDR3 is TGCGCCAGCAGCTTGGATCTCCGCACCGGGGAGCTGTTTTTT.

CDR3: CASSLAATSGQETQYF. CDR3 in DNA: TGTGCCAGCAGCTTAGCGGCGACTAGCGGCCAAGAGACCCAGTACTTC. The gene calls are TRBV7-8 and TRBJ2-5, with TRBD2 matching over 9 bases. The J segment lost 1 base and the V segment lost 0 bases, leaving 3 bases of the junction unmatched. In germline, CDR1 is SGHVS, CDR2 FQNEAQ. There are 16 residues in the CDR3. Full variable domain (remainder filled in from reference TRBV7-8 and TRBJ2-5): GAGVSQSPRYKVAKRGQDVALRCDPISGHVSLFWYQQALGQGPEFLTYFQNEAQLDKSGLPSDRFFAERPEGSVSTLKIQRTQQEDSAVYLCASSLAATSGQETQYFGPGTRLLVL.

This clone was counted between two and nine times. This chain uses TRBV5-6 with TRBJ2-3; D may match TRBD1 or TRBD2 (5 bases each). Germline V lookup: CDR1 SGHDT, CDR2 YYEEEE. V lost 4 bases and J lost 4, with 19 bases in between. CDR3 length equals 16 residues. For the CDR3, the DNA is TGTGCCAGCAGCGTTAAGCAGGGAGTGGCCCCAGATACGCAGTATTTT. Its translation: CASSVKQGVAPDTQYF.

The V and J genes are TRBV7-8 and TRBJ1-5; tentatively, D is TRBD1 (5 bases). The CDR3 is 16 residues long. Germline assignment: CDR1 SGHVS and CDR2 FQNEAQ. Trimming stripped 4 bases from V and 2 bases from J, with 15 bases between. CDR3 in amino acids: CASSSSRGSGNQPQHF. CDR3 bases: TGTGCCAGCAGCTCCTCGAGGGGATCGGGCAATCAGCCCCAGCATTTT.

The chain carries TRBV13 and TRBJ1-1, with 7 bases identical to TRBD1. V shed 5 bases, J shed 0 bases, and the junction held 6 bases outside the gene matches. From germline, CDR1 is PRHDT and CDR2 FYEKMQ (reference sequence). The CDR3 contains 15 residues. The CDR3 here is CASSKRQGVNTEAFF. The CDR3 DNA reads as TGTGCCAGCAGCAAACGACAGGGAGTGAACACTGAAGCTTTCTTT.

The V gene is TRBV5-6, the J gene TRBJ2-1; no definite D call. This CDR3 region has 14 residues. CDR1 and CDR2 (germline): SGHDT, YYEEEE. V was cut by 2 bases and J by 8 bases, with 14 bases left in between. This CDR3 is CASSFSTSFDEQFF. CDR3 nucleotide sequence: TGTGCCAGCAGCTTTAGTACCAGTTTTGATGAGCAGTTCTTC.

V and J are TRBV19 and TRBJ2-7; 10 nucleotides align to TRBD1. Germline V CDR1 and CDR2: LNHDA, SQIVND (reference sequence). The CDR3 has 17 residues. The trim removed 5 bases at V and 4 bases at J, leaving 14 bases unmatched. The CDR3 region is CASSPRDRGGWGYEQYF. CDR3 nucleotides: TGTGCCAGTAGTCCCCGGGACAGGGGAGGATGGGGATACGAGCAGTACTTC.

The chain couples TRBV5-6 to TRBJ2-3; TRBD2 is a possible D gene (6 bases). Germline values: CDR1 SGHDT, CDR2 YYEEEE. The V end was cut by 4 bases, the J end by 0 bases, with 15 bases between. The CDR3 contains 16 residues. For the CDR3, the DNA is TGTGCCAGCAGCCGTTATAGCGGTGCTAGCACAGATACGCAGTATTTT. The encoded protein is CASSRYSGASTDTQYF.

V usage is TRBV2 and J usage is TRBJ1-1; D remains ambiguous. The germline gives CDR1 SNHLY, CDR2 FYNNEI. Trimming removed 7 bases at V and 8 bases at J, with 2 bases between. There are 8 residues in the CDR3. The CDR3, as DNA: TGTGCCAGCACCGAAGCTTTCTTT. It specifies CASTEAFF.

The CDR3 DNA sequence: TGTGCCAGCACCCGGGCGACAGGGGGGACCTATGGCTACACCTTC. Its protein is CASTRATGGTYGYTF. The chain links TRBV6-1 to TRBJ1-2; 9 positions match TRBD1. CDR1 and CDR2 from the germline V gene are MNHNS and SASEGT. The CDR3 length is 15 residues. J gave up 4 bases and V 7 bases, and 10 bases lay outside the gene matches.